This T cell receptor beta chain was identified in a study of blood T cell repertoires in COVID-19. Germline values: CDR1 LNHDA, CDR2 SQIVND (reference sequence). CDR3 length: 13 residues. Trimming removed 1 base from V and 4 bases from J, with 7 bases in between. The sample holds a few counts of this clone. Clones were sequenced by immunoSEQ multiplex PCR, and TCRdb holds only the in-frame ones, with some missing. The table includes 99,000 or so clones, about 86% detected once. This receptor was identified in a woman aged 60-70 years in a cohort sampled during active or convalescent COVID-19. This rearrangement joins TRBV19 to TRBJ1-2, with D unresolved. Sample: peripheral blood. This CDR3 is CASSIGSLYGYTF. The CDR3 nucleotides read TGTGCCAGTAGTATAGGCAGTCTCTATGGCTACACCTTC.